The rows below give T cell receptor beta chains drawn from one sample of a study of T cell repertoires in cytomegalovirus infection. TCRdb redid the calling of the reads with MiXCR, one entry per CDR3 protein. Of a few hundred thousand distinct CDR3 sequences in the sample, over 7.5% are singletons; the top ten hold approximately 4.7%. Sequenced input: PBMCs. The receptors derive from a human donor in good health (CMV status not recorded). Some clones in this sample may be carry-over from other donors' samples. Each CDR3 is given with its conserved first and last residue. The D gene is left open where the match is weak. Size is omitted from some rows. Given values are once, few, many or a class for expanded clones.

-	TRBV28	-	TRBJ2-5	CASSAYTIQETQYF
-	TRBV20-1	-	TRBJ1-5	CSARTGDIGQPQHF
many	TRBV24-1	-	TRBJ2-3	CATSEDGTDTQYF
few	TRBV7-9	-	TRBJ2-2	CASSLQPGNTGELFF
few	TRBV11-1	-	TRBJ2-1	CASSFPGQRLGEQFF
-	TRBV7-2	TRBD2	TRBJ2-7	CASSSRRTSGLSYEQYF
many	TRBV6-2/TRBV6-3	TRBD1	TRBJ2-1	CASSYSPGQGAGEQFF
few	TRBV20-1	TRBD1	TRBJ1-6	CSSRQGAMTPLHF
few	TRBV7-3	-	TRBJ2-5	CASSLAIGETQYF
few	TRBV10-3	TRBD2	TRBJ2-7	CAIMGGDSYEQYF
-	TRBV7-9	-	TRBJ2-1	CASSFTGEEQFF
-	TRBV24-1	-	TRBJ2-2	CATSDAGPVTGELFF
many	TRBV28	-	TRBJ2-3	CASSSRTGEVTDTQYF
-	TRBV11-2	TRBD1	TRBJ1-2	CASSPNRDRLNYGYTF
many	TRBV20-1	TRBD2	TRBJ2-1	CSALPPSGTSAFYNEQFF
many	TRBV7-2	-	TRBJ1-3	CASSLGDPGARKGNTIYF
many	TRBV12-3/TRBV12-4	-	TRBJ2-3	CASSFRGGNEYF